Sequencing of this TCR beta chain was carried out in a study of cytomegalovirus exposure and HLA in healthy donors. Clones were sequenced by immunoSEQ multiplex PCR, and TCRdb holds only the in-frame ones, with some missing. This sample has roughly 120,000 clones, with about nine tenths found just once. Regarding this clone: Its antigen is currently unknown.

General observations from the study: Researchers catalogued roughly 150 TCR beta chains as cytomegalovirus-associated. While the bulk of TCR sequences proved rare, some public TCRs turned up in many donors. Through in vitro validation, three CMV-associated chains were shown to be specific for CMV antigens.

Germline values: CDR1 SGHDT, CDR2 YYEEEE. The junction had 6 bases not matched to a gene; V was cut back by 2 bases and J by 5 bases. The CDR3 sequence is 14 residues long. This TCR was sampled from a man younger than 35 in good health and CMV-seropositive. Input material: PBMCs. This chain connects TRBV5-6 to TRBJ2-5; 7 nucleotides line up with TRBD2. CDR3 in DNA: TGTGCCAGCAGCTTTCAGGGAGCGGGGGAGACCCAGTACTTC. Protein product: CASSFQGAGETQYF.